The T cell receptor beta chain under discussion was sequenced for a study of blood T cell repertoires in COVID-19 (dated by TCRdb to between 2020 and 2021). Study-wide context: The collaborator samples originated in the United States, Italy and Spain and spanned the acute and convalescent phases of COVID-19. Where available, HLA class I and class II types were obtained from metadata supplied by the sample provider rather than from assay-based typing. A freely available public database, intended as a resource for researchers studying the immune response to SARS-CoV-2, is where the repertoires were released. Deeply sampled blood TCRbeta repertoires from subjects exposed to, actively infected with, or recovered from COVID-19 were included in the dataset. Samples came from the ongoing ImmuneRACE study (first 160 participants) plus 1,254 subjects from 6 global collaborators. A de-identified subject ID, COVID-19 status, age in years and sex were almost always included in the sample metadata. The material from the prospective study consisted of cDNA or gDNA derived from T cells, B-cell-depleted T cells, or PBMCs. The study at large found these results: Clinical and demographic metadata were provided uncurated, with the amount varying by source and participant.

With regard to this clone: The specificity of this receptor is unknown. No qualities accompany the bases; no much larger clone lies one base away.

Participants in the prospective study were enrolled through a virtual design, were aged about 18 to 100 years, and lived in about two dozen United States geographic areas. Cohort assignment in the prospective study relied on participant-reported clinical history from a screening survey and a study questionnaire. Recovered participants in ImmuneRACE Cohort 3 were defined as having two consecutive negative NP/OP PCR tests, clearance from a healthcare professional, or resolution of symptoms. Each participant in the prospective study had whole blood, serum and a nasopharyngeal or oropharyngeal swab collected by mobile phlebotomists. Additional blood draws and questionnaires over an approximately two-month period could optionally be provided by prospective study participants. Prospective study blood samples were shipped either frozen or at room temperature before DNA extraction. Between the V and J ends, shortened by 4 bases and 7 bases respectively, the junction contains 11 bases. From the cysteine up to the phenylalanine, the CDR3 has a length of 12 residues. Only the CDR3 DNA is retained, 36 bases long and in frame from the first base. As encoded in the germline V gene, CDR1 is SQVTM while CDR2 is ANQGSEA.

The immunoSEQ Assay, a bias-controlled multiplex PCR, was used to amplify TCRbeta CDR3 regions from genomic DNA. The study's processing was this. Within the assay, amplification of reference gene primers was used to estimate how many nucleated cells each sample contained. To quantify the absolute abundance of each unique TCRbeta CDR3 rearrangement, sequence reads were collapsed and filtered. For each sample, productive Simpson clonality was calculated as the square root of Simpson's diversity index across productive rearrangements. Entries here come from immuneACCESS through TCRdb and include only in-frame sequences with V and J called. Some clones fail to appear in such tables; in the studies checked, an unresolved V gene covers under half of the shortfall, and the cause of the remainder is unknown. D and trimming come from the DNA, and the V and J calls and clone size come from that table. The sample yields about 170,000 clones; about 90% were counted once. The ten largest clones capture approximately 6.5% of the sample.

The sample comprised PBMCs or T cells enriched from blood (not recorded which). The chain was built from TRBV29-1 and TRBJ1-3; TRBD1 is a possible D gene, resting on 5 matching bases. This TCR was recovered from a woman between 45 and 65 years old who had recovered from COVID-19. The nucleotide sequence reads TGCAGCGTTGTAGGGGTGGCTAACACCATATATTTT. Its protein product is CSVVGVANTIYF.